The TCR beta chain described here comes from a study of T cell repertoires in cytomegalovirus infection. CDR3 length: 15 residues. The germline gives CDR1 SGDLS, CDR2 YYNGEE. The V and J ends lost 0 bases and 5 bases, in that order; junction bases with no gene match: 5. TCRdb reanalysed the reads using MiXCR and keeps one entry per CDR3 protein. Here the sample spans 140,000 to 150,000 distinct CDR3 sequences, about 32% being singletons. Whole-study results and caveats: HLA-C-restricted TCR beta clonotypes specific for CMV led the ex vivo response.

This clonotype was seen ten or more times. Its antigen is not known. The sequence derives from a human donor in good health (CMV status not recorded). Some clones in this sample may be carry-over from other donors' samples. J is TRBJ2-1 and V is TRBV9, with TRBD2 identical over 7 bases. Sample: CD8+ T cells from cultured PBMCs, taken from culture after CMV antigen stimulation. The CDR3 protein is CASSVGAGEHNEQFF. The CDR3 DNA sequence: TGTGCCAGCAGCGTAGGGGCGGGGGAGCACAATGAGCAGTTCTTC.